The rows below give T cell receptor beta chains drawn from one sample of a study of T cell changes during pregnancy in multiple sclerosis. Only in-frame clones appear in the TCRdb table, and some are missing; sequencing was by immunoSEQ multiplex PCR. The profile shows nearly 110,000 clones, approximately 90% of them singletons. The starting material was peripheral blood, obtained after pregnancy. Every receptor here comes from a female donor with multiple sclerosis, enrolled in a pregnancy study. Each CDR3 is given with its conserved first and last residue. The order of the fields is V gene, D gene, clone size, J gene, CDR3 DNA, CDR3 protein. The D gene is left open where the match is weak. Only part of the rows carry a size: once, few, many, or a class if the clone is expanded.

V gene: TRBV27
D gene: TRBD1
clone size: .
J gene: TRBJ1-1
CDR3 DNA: TGTGCCAGCAGTCGAGACAGGGGAGGGGACACTGAAGCTTTCTTT
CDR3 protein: CASSRDRGGDTEAFF

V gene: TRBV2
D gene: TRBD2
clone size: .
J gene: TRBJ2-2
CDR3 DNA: TGTGCCAGCAGTGAGGTAGCGGGGGGCACCGGGGAGCTGTTTTTT
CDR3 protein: CASSEVAGGTGELFF

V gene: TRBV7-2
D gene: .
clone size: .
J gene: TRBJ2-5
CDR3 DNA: TGTGCCAGCAGCTTAGCATGGGGAGAAGAGACCCAGTACTTC
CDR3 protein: CASSLAWGEETQYF

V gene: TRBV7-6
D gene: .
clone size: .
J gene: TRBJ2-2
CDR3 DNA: TGTGCCAGCAGCCCAAGTGGGGGGACGGGGAGGACCGGGGAGCTGTTTTTT
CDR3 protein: CASSPSGGTGRTGELFF

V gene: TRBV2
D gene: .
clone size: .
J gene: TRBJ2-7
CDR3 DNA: TGTGCCAGCAGTCCCGGGTCCTACGAGCAGTACTTC
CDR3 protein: CASSPGSYEQYF

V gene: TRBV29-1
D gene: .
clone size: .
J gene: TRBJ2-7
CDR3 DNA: TGCAGCGTACGAGGTACCTACGAGCAGTACTTC
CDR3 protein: CSVRGTYEQYF

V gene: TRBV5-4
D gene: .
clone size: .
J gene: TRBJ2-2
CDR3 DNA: TGTGCCAGCAGCTTGGCGGGGGGCGCGACCGGGGAGCTGTTTTTT
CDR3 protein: CASSLAGGATGELFF

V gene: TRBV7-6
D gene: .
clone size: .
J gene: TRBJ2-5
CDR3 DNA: TGTGCCAGCAGCTTAACTCAAGAGACCCAGTACTTC
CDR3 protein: CASSLTQETQYF

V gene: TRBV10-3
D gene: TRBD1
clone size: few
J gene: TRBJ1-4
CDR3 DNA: TGTGCCATCAGTGATACCGGGACAGGGCATGAAAAACTGTTTTTT
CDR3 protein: CAISDTGTGHEKLFF

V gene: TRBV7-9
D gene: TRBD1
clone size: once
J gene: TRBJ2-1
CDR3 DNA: TGTGCCAGCAGCTGGGGACAGGACAATGAGCAGTTCTTC
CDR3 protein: CASSWGQDNEQFF

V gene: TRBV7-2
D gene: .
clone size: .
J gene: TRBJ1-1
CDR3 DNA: TGTGCCAGCAGCTTCGGGCGGGACACTGAAGCTTTCTTT
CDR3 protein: CASSFGRDTEAFF

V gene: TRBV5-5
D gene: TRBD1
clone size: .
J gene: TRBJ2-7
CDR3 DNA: TGTGCCAGCAGCTTGGGAACAGGGGGACAGTACGAGCAGTACTTC
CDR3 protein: CASSLGTGGQYEQYF

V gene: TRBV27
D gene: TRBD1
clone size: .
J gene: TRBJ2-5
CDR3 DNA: TGTGCCAGCAGTCCAGGGACAGGGGGGGAGACCCAGTACTTC
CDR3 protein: CASSPGTGGETQYF

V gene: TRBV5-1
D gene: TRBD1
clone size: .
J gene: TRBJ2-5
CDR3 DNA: TGCGCCAGCAGCCCATCGGGACAGGGGGAGACCCAGTACTTC
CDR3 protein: CASSPSGQGETQYF

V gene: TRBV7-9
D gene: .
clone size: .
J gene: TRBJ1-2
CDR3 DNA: TGTGCCAGCAGCTCCAACAGAAGGGGGTATGGCTACACCTTC
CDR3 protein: CASSSNRRGYGYTF

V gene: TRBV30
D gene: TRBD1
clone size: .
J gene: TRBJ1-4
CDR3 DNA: TGTGCCTGGAGTGAAGGGCAGGGGGTAGAAAAACTGTTTTTT
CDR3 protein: CAWSEGQGVEKLFF

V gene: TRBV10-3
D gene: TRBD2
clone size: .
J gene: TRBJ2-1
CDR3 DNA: TGTGCCATCCGGGGGAGCGGGGGGGCCTACAATGAGCAGTTCTTC
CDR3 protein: CAIRGSGGAYNEQFF

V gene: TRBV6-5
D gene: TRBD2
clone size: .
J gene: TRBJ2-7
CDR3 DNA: TGTGCCAGCAGTCCCCTCGGGACTAACTACGAGCAGTACTTC
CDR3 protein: CASSPLGTNYEQYF

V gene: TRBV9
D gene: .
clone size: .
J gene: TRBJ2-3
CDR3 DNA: TGTGCCAGCAGCGCCCCTAGCACAGATACGCAGTATTTT
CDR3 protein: CASSAPSTDTQYF

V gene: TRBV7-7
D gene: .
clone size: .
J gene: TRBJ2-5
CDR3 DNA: TGTGCCAGCAGCTTAGACAGGGAGGAGACCCAGTACTTC
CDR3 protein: CASSLDREETQYF

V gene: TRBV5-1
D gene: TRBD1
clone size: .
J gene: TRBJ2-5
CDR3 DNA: TGCGCCAGCAGCCTGGGACAGGGCTCCCAAGAGACCCAGTACTTC
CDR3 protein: CASSLGQGSQETQYF

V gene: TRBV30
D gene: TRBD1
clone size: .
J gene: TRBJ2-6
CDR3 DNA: TGTGCCGGACAGGGGACTGGGGCCAACGTCCTGACTTTC
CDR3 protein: CAGQGTGANVLTF

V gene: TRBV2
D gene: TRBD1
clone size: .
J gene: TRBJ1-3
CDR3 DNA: TGTGCCAGCACTCCGGGACAGAGCTCTGGAAACACCATATATTTT
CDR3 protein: CASTPGQSSGNTIYF

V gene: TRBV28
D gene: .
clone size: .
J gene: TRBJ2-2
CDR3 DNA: TGTGCCAGCAGTCGACAGGGGGAGCTGTTTTTT
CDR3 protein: CASSRQGELFF

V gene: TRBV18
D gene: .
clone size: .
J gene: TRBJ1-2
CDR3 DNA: TGTGCCAGCTCACCACGTCACCGGAGCGACTATGGCTACACCTTC
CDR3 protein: CASSPRHRSDYGYTF

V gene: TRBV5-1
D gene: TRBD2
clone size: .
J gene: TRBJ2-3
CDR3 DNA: TGCGCCAGCAGCTTGGCCGGTTCTAGCGGGGGGATCACAGATACGCAGTATTTT
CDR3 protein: CASSLAGSSGGITDTQYF

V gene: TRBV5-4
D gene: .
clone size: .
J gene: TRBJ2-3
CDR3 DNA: TGTGCCAGCAGCTTGTTAGCGGAGAGCCCAGATACGCAGTATTTT
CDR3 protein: CASSLLAESPDTQYF

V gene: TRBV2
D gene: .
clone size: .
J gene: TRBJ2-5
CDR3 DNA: TGTGCCAGCAGTCAGGCCCCCGGAGGAGAGACCCAGTACTTC
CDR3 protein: CASSQAPGGETQYF

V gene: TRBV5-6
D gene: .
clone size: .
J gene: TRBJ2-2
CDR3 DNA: TGTGCCAGCAGCTTGAGTCTAACGGACACCGGGGAGCTGTTTTTT
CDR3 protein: CASSLSLTDTGELFF

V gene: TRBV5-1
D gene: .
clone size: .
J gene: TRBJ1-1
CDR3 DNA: TGCGCCAGCAGCGGTAAACAGGGAGACACTGAAGCTTTCTTT
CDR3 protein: CASSGKQGDTEAFF

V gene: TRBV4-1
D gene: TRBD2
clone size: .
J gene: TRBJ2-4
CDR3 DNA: TGCGCCAGCAGCCAAGGGCGGGGGGGAGACATTCAGTACTTC
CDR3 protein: CASSQGRGGDIQYF

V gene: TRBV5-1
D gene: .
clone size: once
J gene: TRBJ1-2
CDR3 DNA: TGCGCCAGCAGCTTTTCCGTCGGGAGTGGCTACACCTTC
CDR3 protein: CASSFSVGSGYTF

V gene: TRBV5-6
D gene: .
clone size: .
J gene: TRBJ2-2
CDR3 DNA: TGTGCCAGCAGTTGGGTCCTAGGAGAAAACACCGGGGAGCTGTTTTTT
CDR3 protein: CASSWVLGENTGELFF

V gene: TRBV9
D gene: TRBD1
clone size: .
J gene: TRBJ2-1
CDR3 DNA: TGTGCCAGCAGCGAGAGGGGACAGGGGTCAACCTACAATGAGCAGTTCTTC
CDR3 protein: CASSERGQGSTYNEQFF